The 19 T cell receptor beta chains below all came from one sample that was sequenced in a study of T cells in Graves' hyperthyroidism and ophthalmopathy. RNA transcripts served as the template for amplifying TCR beta CDR3 regions. First-round RT-PCR with HTBI primers amplified the TCR CDR3 region. One entry per CDR3 protein results from TCRdb running MiXCR on the multiplex PCR reads. Of roughly 500,000 distinct CDR3 sequences in the sample, around 46% are singletons; the top ten hold 15% to 20%. The sequencing input was peripheral blood or thyroid tissue (not recorded which). All receptors come from an adult woman with Graves' disease, either hyperthyroidism or ophthalmopathy (not recorded which).

This clonotype appeared many times. The chain links TRBV14 to TRBJ1-5; D is unclear. The length of the CDR3 is 19 residues. The V gene lost 5 bases and the J gene lost 0 bases, with 23 bases spanning the gap. Looked up from germline, CDR1 is SGHDN and CDR2 is FVKESK. Here the CDR3 DNA reads TGTGCCAGCAGCTCTGTCCGGCACTGCATCAGATATAGCAATCAGCCCCAGCATTTT. It codes for CASSSVRHCIRYSNQPQHF.

This clonotype was counted between two and nine times. The chain uses TRBV20-1 and TRBJ2-6; perhaps TRBD2 as D (6 bases). V was clipped by 6 bases and J by 4 bases, with 28 bases between them. The CDR3 totals 19 residues. Germline values: CDR1 DFQATT, CDR2 SNEGSKA (reference sequence). DNA of the CDR3: TGCAGTGCCCTGGGGGGTCAATGGGTCGGGAACACCGGGGCCAACGTCCTGACTTTC. Translating gives CSALGGQWVGNTGANVLTF.

This clonotype was picked up many times. The V and J genes are TRBV10-3 and TRBJ2-7, with TRBD1 matching 10 bases. With 3 bases clipped from V and 2 bases from J, the junction kept 7 bases outside the gene matches. The germline V gene encodes CDR1 ENHRY and CDR2 SYGVKD. The CDR3 consists of 16 residues. The DNA of the CDR3 is TGTGCCATCAGTGACCTCCGGGACAGGGGCCCCTACGAGCAGTACTTC. Protein: CAISDLRDRGPYEQYF.

The rearrangement links TRBV20-1 to TRBJ2-7; 10 bases are a match to TRBD2. The CDR3 totals 15 residues. After removal of 0 bases from V and 0 bases from J, the junction contained 2 bases not matched to a gene. Per germline, CDR1 DFQATT and CDR2 SNEGSKA (reference sequence). This CDR3 is CSARELAGTSYEQYF. The CDR3 region has the DNA TGCAGTGCTAGAGAACTAGCGGGAACCTCCTACGAGCAGTACTTC.

This clonotype was seen repeatedly, ten times or more. This chain connects TRBV29-1 to TRBJ2-7; 10 nucleotides agree with TRBD1. The germline V gene encodes CDR1 SQVTM and CDR2 ANQGSEA. CDR3 size: 15 residues. The ends lost 6 bases at V and 4 bases at J; junction bases unmatched: 12. CDR3 sequence: CSVSDRGLGYYEQYF. The CDR3 nucleotides read TGCAGCGTCAGCGACAGGGGGCTAGGTTATTACGAGCAGTACTTC.

This clonotype was observed at least ten times. The chain combines TRBV5-1 with TRBJ2-5, with D possibly being TRBD1 or TRBD2 (5 bases each). With 4 bases removed from V and 5 bases from J, the gap between germline ends came to 15 bases. Germline V gene data show CDR1 as SGHRS and CDR2 as YFSETQ. The CDR3 is 14 amino acids. CDR3 sequence (DNA): TGCGCCAGCAGCCAAGGGACCGCTAAGGAGACCCAGTACTTC. It is translated as CASSQGTAKETQYF. Combining the CDR3 with reference TRBV5-1 and TRBJ2-5 gives the whole variable domain KAGVTQTPRYLIKTRGQQVTLSCSPISGHRSVSWYQQTPGQGLQFLFEYFSETQRNKGNFPGRFSGRQFSNSRSEMNVSTLELGDSALYLCASSQGTAKETQYFGPGTRLLVL.

The chain couples TRBV29-1 to TRBJ1-5, with D maybe TRBD1 (5 bases). Germline V CDR1 and CDR2: SQVTM, ANQGSEA. V was cut by 7 bases and J by 7 bases, with 17 bases left in between. The CDR3 loop spans 13 amino acids. The chain's CDR3 is CSATGGAGQPQHF. The CDR3 DNA follows: TGCAGCGCTACGGGAGGGGCGGGACAGCCCCAGCATTTT. Full variable domain (missing parts from reference TRBV29-1 and TRBJ1-5): SAVISQKPSRDICQRGTSLTIQCQVDSQVTMMFWYRQQPGQSLTLIATANQGSEATYESGFVIDKFPISRPNLTFSTLTVSNMSPEDSSIYLCSATGGAGQPQHFGDGTRLSIL.

This clonotype was observed a handful of times. The J gene is TRBJ2-2, the V gene TRBV15; D unclear. This CDR3 is built from 13 residues. CDR1 and CDR2 from the germline V gene are LNHNV and YYDKDF (reference sequence). V lost 3 bases and J 2 bases, leaving 4 bases between the germline ends. CDR3 sequence (DNA): TGTGCCACCAGCAGCGTTAACACCGGGGAGCTGTTTTTT. Amino acids: CATSSVNTGELFF.

This clonotype showed up many times. The rearrangement joins TRBV19 to TRBJ2-7, with TRBD1 identical over 8 bases. Per the germline V gene, CDR1 is LNHDA and CDR2 is SQIVND (reference sequence). Losses at the gene ends were 5 bases for V and 4 bases for J; bases not matched to a gene: 19. The CDR3 is 18 amino acids. CDR3 loop: CASSADRGGGAATYEQYF. In DNA, the CDR3 is TGTGCCAGTAGTGCCGACAGGGGTGGTGGGGCCGCAACTTACGAGCAGTACTTC.

In its sample, this clonotype was seen a few times. The chain combines TRBV10-3 with TRBJ2-5; D perhaps matches TRBD2 (6 bases). CDR3 length equals 15 residues. CDR1 and CDR2 (germline): ENHRY, SYGVKD. Trimming removed 10 bases from V and 5 bases from J, with 23 bases in between. The CDR3 DNA reads TGTGCCACCTCGAAGGAGGAGGGGATGATGGAGACCCAGTACTTC. Translated: CATSKEEGMMETQYF.

Of note for this clonotype: A junction boundary mismatches the germline segment, possibly from a read error. The gene calls are TRBV10-3 and TRBJ2-7, with 10 bases matching TRBD2. CDR1 and CDR2 (germline): ENHRY, SYGVKD. The CDR3 spans 14 residues. Written as DNA, the CDR3 is TGTGCCACCAGTAGCGGGAGGCCCCCCCCCGAGCAGTACTTC. Its translation: CATSSGRPPPEQYF.

This clonotype turned up a few times. V usage is TRBV10-3 and J usage is TRBJ1-5; D is unresolved. The CDR3 is 12 residues long. CDR1 and CDR2 (germline): ENHRY, SYGVKD. V lost 3 bases and J lost 6, with 6 bases in between. The CDR3 DNA reads TGTGCCATCAGTGACTCGGCTCAGCCCCAGCATTTT. As protein: CAISDSAQPQHF.

Remarks on this clonotype: With a much larger clone just one base away, this may be a read error. The V gene is TRBV5-1, the J gene TRBJ2-2, with D perhaps matching TRBD1 (5 bases). The germline V gene encodes CDR1 SGHRS and CDR2 YFSETQ. V was clipped by 10 bases and J by 9 bases, with 13 bases between them. The CDR3 runs 11 residues. Here the CDR3 reads CACRQSRELFF. The CDR3 DNA reads as TGCGCCTGCCGACAGAGCCGGGAGCTGTTTTTT.

The chain has TRBV4-1 and TRBJ2-5, with 8 bases that match TRBD2. The trim removed 3 bases at V and 7 bases at J, leaving 10 bases unmatched. Germline V gene lookup returns CDR1 MGHRA and CDR2 YSYEKL. CDR3 length: 15 residues. CDR3 sequence: CASSQPREGRGTQYF. CDR3 in DNA: TGCGCCAGCAGCCAGCCTCGGGAGGGCCGTGGGACCCAGTACTTC.

This clonotype occurred a few times. An end of the junction differs from the germline gene, which may be a read error. This sequence joins TRBV24-1 and TRBJ1-2; no firm D call. The germline CDR1 and CDR2 sequences are KGHDR and SFDVKD. The CDR3 consists of 11 residues. CDR3 nucleotides: TGTGCCAGCAGTTTGATGGGTGGCTACACCTTC. Its protein is CASSLMGGYTF.

This clonotype was seen once. The chain couples TRBV10-3 to TRBJ2-5; 9 bases align to TRBD2. V gave up 0 bases and J gave up 5 bases; unmatched junction bases: 7. Germline loops: CDR1 ENHRY, CDR2 SYGVKD. This CDR3 spans 16 amino acids. For the CDR3, the DNA is TGTGCCATCAGTGAGTCGACAATAGCGGGAGTGGAGACCCAGTACTTC. This sequence encodes CAISESTIAGVETQYF.

This clonotype was recorded many times. The chain links TRBV9 to TRBJ2-7; 10 nucleotides align to TRBD2. The CDR3 consists of 15 residues. Trimming at V came to 0 bases and at J to 4 bases, leaving 4 bases not matched to a gene. Per the germline V gene, CDR1 is SGDLS and CDR2 is YYNGEE. The CDR3 sequence is CASSVGLAGVYEQYF. In nucleotides, the CDR3 is TGTGCCAGCAGCGTAGGGCTAGCGGGAGTGTACGAGCAGTACTTC.

This clonotype was recorded at least ten times. The chain links TRBV7-9 to TRBJ2-2; TRBD1 aligns across 11 bases. The ends lost 5 bases at V and 8 bases at J; junction bases unmatched: 7. CDR1 and CDR2 from the germline V gene are SEHNR and FQNEAQ (reference sequence). CDR3 length: 15 amino acids. The CDR3 DNA follows: TGTGCCAGCAGCGCCGGACAGGGGGCAGAAGGGGAGCTGTTTTTT. Translating gives CASSAGQGAEGELFF.

The J gene is TRBJ1-5, the V gene TRBV20-1; 7 nucleotides match TRBD1. Germline V gene lookup returns CDR1 DFQATT and CDR2 SNEGSKA (reference sequence). The CDR3 extends over 15 amino acids. V lost 7 bases and J lost 5; bases outside the gene matches: 14. The CDR3 loop reads CSGTTGLRFDQPQHF. The DNA of the CDR3 is TGCAGTGGAACGACAGGGCTACGTTTCGATCAGCCCCAGCATTTT.